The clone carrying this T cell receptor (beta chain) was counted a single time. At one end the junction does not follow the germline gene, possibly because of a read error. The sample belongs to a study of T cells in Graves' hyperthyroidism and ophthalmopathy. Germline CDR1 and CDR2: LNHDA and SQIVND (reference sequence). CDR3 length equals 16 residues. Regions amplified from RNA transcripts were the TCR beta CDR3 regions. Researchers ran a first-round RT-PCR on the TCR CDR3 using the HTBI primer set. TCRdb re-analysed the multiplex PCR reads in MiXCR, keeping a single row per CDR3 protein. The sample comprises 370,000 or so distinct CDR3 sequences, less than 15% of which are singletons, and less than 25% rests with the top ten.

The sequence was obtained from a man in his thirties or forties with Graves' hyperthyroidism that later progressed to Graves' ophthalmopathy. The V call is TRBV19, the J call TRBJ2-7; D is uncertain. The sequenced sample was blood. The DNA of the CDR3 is TGTGCCAGTAGTATAAGAGCCCCGTCTGGCTCCTACGAGCAGTGCTTC. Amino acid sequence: CASSIRAPSGSYEQCF.